This T cell receptor beta chain was observed in a study of blood T cell repertoires in COVID-19. On the study more broadly: Acute-phase and convalescent COVID-19 samples originated in the United States, Italy and Spain. Sources were T cells, B-cell-depleted T cells, or PBMCs; the material itself was cDNA or gDNA.

Under the authors' procedure: Estimated nucleated cell counts came from reference gene primer amplification. Clones were read by immunoSEQ multiplex PCR, and TCRdb kept only the in-frame ones, dropping some. Clonal size and the V and J genes are those of that table, whereas D and trimming came from the DNA. The sample shows about 300,000 clones, roughly 86% of them seen only once. This CDR3 contains 13 residues. Germline CDR1 is MNHEY and CDR2 is SVGAGI. V was cut by 8 bases and J by 2 bases, with 11 bases left in between. Enrolment of Seattle patients took place during active infection, and they were followed longitudinally.

This sequence originates from a woman aged 25 to 39 with COVID-19, enrolled during active disease. V gene TRBV6-5 combines with J gene TRBJ2-3; D unclear. The sequenced material came from peripheral blood. CDR3 coding DNA: TGTGCCAGCTCAGGCATCTTCACAGATACGCAGTATTTT. This translates into CASSGIFTDTQYF.